This T cell receptor (beta chain) was recovered during a study of T-cell memory formation after mild COVID-19 (dated by TCRdb to 2020 to 2022). About the investigation overall: TCR sequence clusters from the two donors were largely donor specific. The cohort comprised two young, previously healthy adult volunteers, one female and one male. T-cell clones expanding and contracting after mild COVID-19 in a couple of donors were tracked by longitudinal TCRalpha and TCRbeta repertoire sequencing. Here is what the overall study found, with its caveats: Some responding clones were found in pre-infection memory, which suggests that pre-existing cross-reactive memory T cells took part in the SARS-CoV-2 response. The study included only a couple of mild cases, and larger cohorts that include severe cases with pre-infection samples were judged to be necessary. From day 15 to 85, contracting clones showed balanced CD4/CD8 phenotypes, whereas a second wave of clones that expanded from day 15 to 37 leaned towards CD4+. SARS-CoV-2 specificity was not confirmed for the second-wave clones peaking on day 37. Contracting CD4+ clones were located mainly in the CM and EM memory subsets, whereas CD8+ clones were found to be enriched in EMRA.

This clonotype was counted only a few times. Which antigen it targets is not known. Per-base qualities were not stored, and no clone one base away is much larger. Ficoll-Paque density gradient centrifugation was the method used to isolate PBMCs. CDR1 and CDR2 are read off the germline V gene (reference sequence) as DFQATT and SNEGSKA. The V end gives up 3 bases and the J end 6 bases, leaving 0 bases in the junction not matched to a gene. The CDR3 contains 12 residues, cysteine and phenylalanine counted. Left in the record is the CDR3 DNA by itself, 36 bases read in frame from the first base. These reads were obtained on an Illumina NovaSeq 6000. TCRalpha and TCRbeta cDNA libraries were built by 5'RACE with constant-segment primers, adding sample barcodes and unique molecular identifiers. RNA was extracted from every sample with Trizol reagent. Library amplification was performed in two PCR steps, and a second sample barcode and Illumina TruSeq adapters were introduced in the second step. The libraries were sequenced on an Illumina NovaSeq using 2 x 150 bp paired-end reads. On the authors' methods: Demultiplexing of reads and collapsing into UMI-guided consensus sequences were performed with migec v1.2.7. Using mixcr v2.1.11, UMI consensuses were aligned to TRA and TRB V and J templates and then assembled into clonotypes. A clonotype was counted as expanded or contracted only if both edgeR and NoisET called the change significant, with noise models trained on biological replicates. For edgeR calls, the thresholds were a false discovery rate-adjusted p below 0.01 and a log2 fold-change of 1. As an exploratory analysis of dynamics, max-normalized trajectories of the 1000 most abundant clonotypes were examined with PCA combined with hierarchical clustering. Separately sequenced CD4+ and CD8+ repertoires were used to assign a CD4 or CD8 phenotype to each responding clone. Clones were called with MiXCR by TCRdb after fastp trimmed the public reads at Q25, and only in-frame beta chains were retained. Rows are combined by CDR3 protein, so each entry shows the most common genes and DNA. The V and J calls shown here were made by TCRdb, not taken from the authors' results. The sample yields roughly 190,000 distinct CDR3 sequences; 18% were counted once. 2% to 3% of the sample goes to the ten largest clones.

The receptor's source is an adult woman who had mild COVID-19 (a few samples of this study predate the infection). The sample titles of this study are shuffled in the database, so cell type and time point are left out; the donor was told from shared clones. Input material: PBMCs or a T cell subset sorted from them (not recorded which). The rearrangement joined TRBV20-1 to TRBJ1-2, with TRBD1 matching 11 junction bases. The sequenced DNA is TGCAGTGCTAGGGACAGGGGGCATGGCTACACCTTC. Translated, it reads CSARDRGHGYTF.